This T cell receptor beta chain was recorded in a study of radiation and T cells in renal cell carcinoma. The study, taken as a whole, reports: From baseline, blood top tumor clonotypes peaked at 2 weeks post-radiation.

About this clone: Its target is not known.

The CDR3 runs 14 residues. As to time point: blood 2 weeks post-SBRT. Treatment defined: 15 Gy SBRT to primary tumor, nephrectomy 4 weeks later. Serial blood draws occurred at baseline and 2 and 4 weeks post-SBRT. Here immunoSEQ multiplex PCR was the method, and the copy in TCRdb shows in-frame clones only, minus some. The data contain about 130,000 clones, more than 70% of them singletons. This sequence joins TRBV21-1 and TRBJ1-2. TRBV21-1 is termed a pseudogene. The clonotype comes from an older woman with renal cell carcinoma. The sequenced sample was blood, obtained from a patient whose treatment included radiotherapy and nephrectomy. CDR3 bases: TGTGCCAGCAGCAAAGGAGGGGTCGGCTATGGCTACACCTTC. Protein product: CASSKGGVGYGYTF.